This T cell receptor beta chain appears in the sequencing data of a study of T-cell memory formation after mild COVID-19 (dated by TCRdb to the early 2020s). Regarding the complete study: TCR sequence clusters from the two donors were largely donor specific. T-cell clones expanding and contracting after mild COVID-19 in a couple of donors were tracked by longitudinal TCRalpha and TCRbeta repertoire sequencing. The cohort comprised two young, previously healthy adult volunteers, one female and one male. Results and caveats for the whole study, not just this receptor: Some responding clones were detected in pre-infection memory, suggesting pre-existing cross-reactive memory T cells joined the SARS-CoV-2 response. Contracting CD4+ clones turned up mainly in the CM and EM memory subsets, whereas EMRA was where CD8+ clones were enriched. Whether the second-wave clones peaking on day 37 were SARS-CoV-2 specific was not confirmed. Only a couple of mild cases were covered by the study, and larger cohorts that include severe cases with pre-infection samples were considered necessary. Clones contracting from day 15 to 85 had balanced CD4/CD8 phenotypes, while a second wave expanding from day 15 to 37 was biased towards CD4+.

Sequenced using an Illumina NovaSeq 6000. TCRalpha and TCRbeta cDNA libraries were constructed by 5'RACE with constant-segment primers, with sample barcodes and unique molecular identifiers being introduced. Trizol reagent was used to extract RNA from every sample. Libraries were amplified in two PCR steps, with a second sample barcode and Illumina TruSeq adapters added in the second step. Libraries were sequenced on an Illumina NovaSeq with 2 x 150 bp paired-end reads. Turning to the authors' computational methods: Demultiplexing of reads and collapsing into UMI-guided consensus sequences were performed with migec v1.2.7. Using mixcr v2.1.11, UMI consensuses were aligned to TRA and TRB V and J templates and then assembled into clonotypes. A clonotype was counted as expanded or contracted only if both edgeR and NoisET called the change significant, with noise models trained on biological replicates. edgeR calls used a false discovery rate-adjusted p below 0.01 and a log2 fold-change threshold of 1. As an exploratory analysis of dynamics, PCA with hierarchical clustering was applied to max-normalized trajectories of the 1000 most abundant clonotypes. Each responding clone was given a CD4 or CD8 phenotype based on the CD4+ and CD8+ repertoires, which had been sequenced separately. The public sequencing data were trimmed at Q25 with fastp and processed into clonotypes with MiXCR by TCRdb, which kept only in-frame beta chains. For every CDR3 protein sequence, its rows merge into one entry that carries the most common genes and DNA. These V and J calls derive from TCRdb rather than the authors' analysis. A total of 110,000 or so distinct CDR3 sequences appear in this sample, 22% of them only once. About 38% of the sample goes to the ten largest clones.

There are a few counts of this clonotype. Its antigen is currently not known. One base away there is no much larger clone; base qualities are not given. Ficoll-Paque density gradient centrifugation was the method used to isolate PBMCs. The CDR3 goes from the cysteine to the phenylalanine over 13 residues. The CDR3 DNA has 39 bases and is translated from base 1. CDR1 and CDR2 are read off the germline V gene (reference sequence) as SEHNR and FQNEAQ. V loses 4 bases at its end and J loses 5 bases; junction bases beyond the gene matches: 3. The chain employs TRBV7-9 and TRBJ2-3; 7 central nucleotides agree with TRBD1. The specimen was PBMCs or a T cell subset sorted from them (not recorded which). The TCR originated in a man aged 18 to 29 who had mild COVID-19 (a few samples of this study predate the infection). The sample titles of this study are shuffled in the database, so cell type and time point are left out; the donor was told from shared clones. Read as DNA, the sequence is TGTGCCAGCAGCTCCAGGACAGGAGATACGCAGTATTTT. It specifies CASSSRTGDTQYF.